The next 12 T cell receptor beta chains were all read from a single sample in a study of neoadjuvant anti-PD-1 for oral cavity cancer. This table comes from immunoSEQ multiplex PCR, and its TCRdb copy is limited to in-frame clones, with some not included. The repertoire holds around 12,000 clones, with around 60% as singletons. The material sequenced was tumor tissue, taken before nivolumab (anti-PD-1) treatment. The receptor set was obtained from a person aged 35-79 years with oral cavity squamous cell carcinoma.

The chain employs TRBV19 and TRBJ2-3; perhaps TRBD2 as D (6 bases). CDR1 is LNHDA, CDR2 SQIVND, per germline (reference sequence). The CDR3 is 13 amino acids. Trimming removed 6 bases from V and 4 bases from J, with 11 bases in between. CDR3 sequence reads: CASSGRGADTQYF. CDR3 nucleotides: TGTGCCAGTAGCGGGAGAGGGGCAGATACGCAGTATTTT. Full variable domain (missing parts from reference TRBV19 and TRBJ2-3): DGGITQSPKYLFRKEGQNVTLSCEQNLNHDAMYWYRQDPGQGLRLIYYSQIVNDFQKGDIAEGYSVSREKKESFPLTVTSAQKNPTAFYLCASSGRGADTQYFGPGTRLTVL.

In this sample, this clone turned up once. Written as DNA, the CDR3 is TGTGCCAGCAGTTCACTCCCGGGACAGGGAGGAGAAAAACTGTTTTTT. Translation gives CASSSLPGQGGEKLFF. The J gene is TRBJ1-4, the V gene TRBV28; 9 bases align to TRBD1. CDR1 MDHEN and CDR2 SYDVKM come from the germline V gene. The CDR3 extends over 16 amino acids. Unmatched junction bases numbered 11, after V lost 4 bases and J lost 8 bases.

This clone showed up just a few times. V is TRBV10-2 and J is TRBJ2-7; 8 nucleotides line up with TRBD1. Looked up from germline, CDR1 is WSHSY and CDR2 is SAAADI. V was clipped by 1 base and J by 3 bases; unmatched bases: 2. The CDR3 spans 14 residues. DNA of the CDR3: TGCGCCAGCAGTGAGTTCGGACAGGGCTACGAGCAGTACTTC. Protein: CASSEFGQGYEQYF.

The chain couples TRBV13 to TRBJ1-4, with D unresolved. The CDR3 has 17 residues. Germline CDR1 and CDR2: PRHDT and FYEKMQ (reference sequence). V was clipped by 3 bases and J by 0 bases, with 14 bases between them. CDR3 sequence: CASSLLGDPSTNEKLFF. CDR3 DNA: TGTGCCAGCAGCTTGCTCGGCGATCCATCAACTAATGAAAAACTGTTTTTT.

The CDR3 sequence: CASSDGNKGDEQFF. Written as DNA, the CDR3 is TGTGCCAGCAGTGACGGCAATAAGGGGGATGAGCAGTTCTTC. This rearrangement joins TRBV25-1 to TRBJ2-1; TRBD1 is a possible D gene (6 bases). CDR3 length equals 14 residues. V gave up 3 bases and J gave up 8 bases, with 14 bases separating them. Looked up from germline, CDR1 is MGHDK and CDR2 is SYGVNS.

J is TRBJ2-1 and V is TRBV29-1; D is uncertain. V dropped 0 bases and J dropped 0 bases, with 12 bases sitting between them. Germline CDR1 reads SQVTM; CDR2 reads ANQGSEA. The CDR3 sequence is 16 residues long. In DNA form, the CDR3 reads TGCAGCGTTGAAGACCCCTCGCGGCGCTCCTACAATGAGCAGTTCTTC. Protein: CSVEDPSRRSYNEQFF.

V gene TRBV6-6 combines with J gene TRBJ2-5; D is perhaps TRBD1 (5 bases). V was cut by 4 bases and J by 5 bases, with 14 bases left in between. The length of the CDR3 is 14 residues. From germline, CDR1 is MNHNY and CDR2 SVGAGI (reference sequence). In nucleotides, the CDR3 is TGTGCCAGCAGTTCCATTAAGGGGCGGGAGACCCAGTACTTC. Its protein is CASSSIKGRETQYF.

This clone was counted between two and nine times. The rearrangement joins TRBV30 to TRBJ2-7; D is ambiguous. The CDR3 has 13 amino acids. The germline V and J ends were trimmed by 0 bases and 5 bases, with 11 bases remaining between them. Per germline, CDR1 GTSNPN and CDR2 SVGIG (reference sequence). This chain's CDR3 is CAWSVSPINEQYF. CDR3 nucleotides: TGTGCCTGGAGTGTATCCCCGATCAACGAGCAGTACTTC.

V gene TRBV27 combines with J gene TRBJ1-1; D uncertain. V lost 5 bases, J lost 3 bases, and 4 bases lay in between. Germline V gene lookup returns CDR1 MNHEY and CDR2 SMNVEV (reference sequence). The CDR3 is 11 amino acids. The CDR3 DNA sequence: TGTGCCAGCAGTCTCTACACTGAAGCTTTCTTT. This sequence encodes CASSLYTEAFF.

This clone came up once. This chain uses TRBV14 with TRBJ2-1; TRBD2 might be the D (5 bases). V was pared by 1 base and J by 0 bases, with 13 bases between. Germline CDR1 reads SGHDN; CDR2 reads FVKESK. CDR3 length: 17 residues. Written as DNA, the CDR3 is TGTGCCAGCAGCCAAGGGACTTACCTACTCTCCTACAATGAGCAGTTCTTC. Protein: CASSQGTYLLSYNEQFF.

The genes are TRBV5-1 and TRBJ2-5; weak D call: TRBD1 (5 bases). The CDR3 is 13 amino acids. CDR1 SGHRS and CDR2 YFSETQ come from the germline V gene. The V gene lost 2 bases and the J gene lost 7 bases, with 12 bases spanning the gap. The CDR3 reads CASSLVRGGTQYF. In nucleotides, the CDR3 is TGCGCCAGCAGCTTAGTTAGGGGTGGGACCCAGTACTTC.

This clone was observed a single time. This sequence joins TRBV11-2 and TRBJ1-1; TRBD1 agrees at 9 bases. This CDR3 has 16 amino acids. The germline V gene encodes CDR1 SGHAT and CDR2 FQNNGV. Germline trimming cut 0 bases from V and 3 bases from J; bases unmatched to any gene: 5. CDR3 in amino acids: CASSLDNRGLDTEAFF. The CDR3 bases are TGTGCCAGCAGCTTAGACAACAGGGGGCTGGACACTGAAGCTTTCTTT.